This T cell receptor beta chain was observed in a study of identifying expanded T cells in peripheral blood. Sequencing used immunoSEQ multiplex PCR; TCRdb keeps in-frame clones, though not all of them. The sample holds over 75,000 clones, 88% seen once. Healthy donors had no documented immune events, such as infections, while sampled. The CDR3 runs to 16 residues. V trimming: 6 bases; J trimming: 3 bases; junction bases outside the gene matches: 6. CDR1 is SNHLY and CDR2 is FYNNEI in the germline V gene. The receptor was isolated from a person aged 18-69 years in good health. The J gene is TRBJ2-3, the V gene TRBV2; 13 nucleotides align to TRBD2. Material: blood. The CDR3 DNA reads TGTGCCAGCAGCCCTGGACTAGCGGGAGAAACAGATACGCAGTATTTT. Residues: CASSPGLAGETDTQYF.